The source of this T cell receptor (beta chain) is a study of early T cells in non-severe SARS-CoV-2 infection. About the research overall: With bulk RNA from unsorted whole blood as input, sequencing yielded unpaired chains.

Tagging with unique molecular identifiers was applied to individual cDNA molecules. A single record per CDR3 protein comes from TCRdb applying MiXCR to the 5' RACE reads. The sample lists some 40,000 distinct CDR3 sequences; about 6.5% were seen once. General study points: VDJdb-based matching was biased toward anti-spike CD8 responses and missed private and CD4 specificities.

There are 18 residues in the CDR3. Germline V CDR1 and CDR2: MDHEN, SYDVKM. V lost 3 bases and J lost 5; bases outside the gene matches: 11. The sample holds a few counts of this clonotype. The antigen is unknown. This clonotype was obtained from an adult who was a healthcare worker with PCR-confirmed SARS-CoV-2 infection or an uninfected control (not recorded which). The rearrangement links TRBV28 to TRBJ2-5; 14 nucleotides align to TRBD2. Material: whole blood, obtained at baseline. CDR3 in amino acids: CASSFFPGTSGSRETQYF. In DNA form, the CDR3 reads TGTGCCAGCAGTTTCTTCCCGGGGACTAGCGGGAGCCGGGAGACCCAGTACTTC.